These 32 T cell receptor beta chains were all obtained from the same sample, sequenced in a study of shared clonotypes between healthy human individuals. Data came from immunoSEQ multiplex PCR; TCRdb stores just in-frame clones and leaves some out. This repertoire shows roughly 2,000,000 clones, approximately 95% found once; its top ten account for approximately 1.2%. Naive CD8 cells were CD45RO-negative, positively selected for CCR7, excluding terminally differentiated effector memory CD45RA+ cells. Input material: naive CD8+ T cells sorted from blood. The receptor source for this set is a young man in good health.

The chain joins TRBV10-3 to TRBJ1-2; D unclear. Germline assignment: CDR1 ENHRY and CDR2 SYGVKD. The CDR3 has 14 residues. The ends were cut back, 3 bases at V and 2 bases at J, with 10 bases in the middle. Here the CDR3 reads CAISDLAPNYGYTF. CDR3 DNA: TGTGCCATCAGTGACTTGGCCCCGAACTATGGCTACACCTTC.

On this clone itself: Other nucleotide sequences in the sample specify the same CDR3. The CDR3 coding sequence is TGCGCCAGCAGCCAGGGTGAGGGGGAGCAGTACTTC. It encodes CASSQGEGEQYF. The chain uses TRBV4-3 and TRBJ2-7; D may match TRBD1 or TRBD2 (5 bases each). From germline, CDR1 is LGHNA and CDR2 YSLEER. CDR3 length equals 12 residues. V lost 3 bases and J 7 bases, leaving 10 bases between the germline ends.

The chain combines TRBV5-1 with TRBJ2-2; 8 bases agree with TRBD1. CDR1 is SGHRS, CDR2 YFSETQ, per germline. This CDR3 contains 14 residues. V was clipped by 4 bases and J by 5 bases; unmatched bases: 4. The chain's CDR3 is CASSPTGVTGELFF. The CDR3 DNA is TGCGCCAGCAGCCCGACAGGGGTGACCGGGGAGCTGTTTTTT. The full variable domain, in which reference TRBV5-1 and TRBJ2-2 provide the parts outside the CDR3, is KAGVTQTPRYLIKTRGQQVTLSCSPISGHRSVSWYQQTPGQGLQFLFEYFSETQRNKGNFPGRFSGRQFSNSRSEMNVSTLELGDSALYLCASSPTGVTGELFFGEGSRLTVL.

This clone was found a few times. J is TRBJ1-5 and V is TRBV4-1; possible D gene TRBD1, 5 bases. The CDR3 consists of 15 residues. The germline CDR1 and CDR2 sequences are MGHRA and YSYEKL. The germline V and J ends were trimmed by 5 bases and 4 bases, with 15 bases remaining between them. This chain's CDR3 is CASSERQRGNQPQHF. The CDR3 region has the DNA TGCGCCAGCAGCGAAAGACAGCGGGGAAATCAGCCCCAGCATTTT.

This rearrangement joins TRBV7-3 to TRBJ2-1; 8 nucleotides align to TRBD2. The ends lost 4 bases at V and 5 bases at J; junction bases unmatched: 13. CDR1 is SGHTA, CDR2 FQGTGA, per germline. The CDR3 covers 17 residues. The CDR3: CASSSLSGGAGDNEQFF. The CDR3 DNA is TGTGCCAGCAGCTCATTATCCGGGGGGGCCGGTGACAATGAGCAGTTCTTC.

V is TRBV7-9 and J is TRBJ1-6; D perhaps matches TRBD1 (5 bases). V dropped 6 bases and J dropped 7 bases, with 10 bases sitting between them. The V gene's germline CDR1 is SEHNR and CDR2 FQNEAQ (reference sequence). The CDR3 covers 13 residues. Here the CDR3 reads CASSGGRNSPLHF. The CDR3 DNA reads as TGTGCCAGCAGTGGGGGGAGGAATTCACCCCTCCACTTT. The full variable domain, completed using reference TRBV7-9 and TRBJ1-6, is DTGVSQNPRHKITKRGQNVTFRCDPISEHNRLYWYRQTLGQGPEFLTYFQNEAQLEKSRLLSDRFSAERPKGSFSTLEIQRTEQGDSAMYLCASSGGRNSPLHFGNGTRLTVT.

For the CDR3, the DNA is TGCGCCAGCAGCCTCTTACAGGGAGAATATGGCTACACCTTC. Protein: CASSLLQGEYGYTF. J is TRBJ1-2 and V is TRBV4-1, with D perhaps matching TRBD1 (6 bases). Germline CDR1 reads MGHRA; CDR2 reads YSYEKL. CDR3 length equals 14 residues. The ends were cut back, 4 bases at V and 5 bases at J, with 14 bases in the middle.

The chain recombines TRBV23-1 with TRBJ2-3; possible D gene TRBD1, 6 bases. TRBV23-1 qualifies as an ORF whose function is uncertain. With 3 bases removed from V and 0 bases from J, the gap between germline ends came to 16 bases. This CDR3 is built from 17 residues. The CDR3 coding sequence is TGCGCCAGCAGTCACCCCCGGGGCAGGGGAAGCACAGATACGCAGTATTTT. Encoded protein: CASSHPRGRGSTDTQYF.

The CDR3 region has the DNA TGTGCCAGCAGTTACTCCAGAGACAATCAGCCCCAGCATTTT. The encoded protein is CASSYSRDNQPQHF. This chain uses TRBV6-5 with TRBJ1-5; D gene unclear. Germline CDR1 MNHEY, CDR2 SVGAGI. V lost 0 bases, J lost 3 bases, and 6 bases lay in between. This CDR3 comprises 14 residues.

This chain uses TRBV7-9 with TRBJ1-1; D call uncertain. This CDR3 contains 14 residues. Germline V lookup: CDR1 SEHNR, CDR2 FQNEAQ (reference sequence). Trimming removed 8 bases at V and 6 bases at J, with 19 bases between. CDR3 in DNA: TGTGCCAGCCGTAGTCGTGGCGGGGAAGCTGAAGCTTTCTTT. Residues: CASRSRGGEAEAFF.

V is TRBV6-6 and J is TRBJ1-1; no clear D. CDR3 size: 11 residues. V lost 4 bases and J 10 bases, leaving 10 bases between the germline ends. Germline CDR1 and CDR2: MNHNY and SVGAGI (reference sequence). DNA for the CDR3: TGTGCCAGCAGTTCCTTAGGATTAGCTTTCTTT. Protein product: CASSSLGLAFF.

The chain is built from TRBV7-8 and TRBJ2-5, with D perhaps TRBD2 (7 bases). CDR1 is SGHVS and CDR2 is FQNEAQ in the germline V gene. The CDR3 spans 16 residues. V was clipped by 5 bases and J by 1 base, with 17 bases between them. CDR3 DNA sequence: TGTGCCAGCAGCCTCCCCTCGGGGGGCATCCAAGAGACCCAGTACTTC. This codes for CASSLPSGGIQETQYF.

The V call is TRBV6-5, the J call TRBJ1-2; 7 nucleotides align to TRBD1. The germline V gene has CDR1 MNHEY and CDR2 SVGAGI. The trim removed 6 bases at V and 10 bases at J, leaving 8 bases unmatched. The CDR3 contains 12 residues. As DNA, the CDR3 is TGTGCCAGCAGCCAGGGGGGGGCTTCCTACACCTTC. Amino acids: CASSQGGASYTF.

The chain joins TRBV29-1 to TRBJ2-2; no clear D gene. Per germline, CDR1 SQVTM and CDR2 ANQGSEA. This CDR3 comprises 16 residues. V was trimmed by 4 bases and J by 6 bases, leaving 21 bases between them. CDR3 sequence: CSVGKTVQVVPGELFF. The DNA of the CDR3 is TGCAGCGTTGGAAAGACGGTCCAAGTTGTTCCCGGGGAGCTGTTTTTT.

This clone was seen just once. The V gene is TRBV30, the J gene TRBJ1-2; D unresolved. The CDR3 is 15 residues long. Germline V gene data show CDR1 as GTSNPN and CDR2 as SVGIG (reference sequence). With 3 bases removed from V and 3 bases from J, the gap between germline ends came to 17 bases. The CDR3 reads CAWSTNRRRDYGYTF. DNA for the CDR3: TGTGCCTGGAGCACTAATCGACGGAGGGACTATGGCTACACCTTC.

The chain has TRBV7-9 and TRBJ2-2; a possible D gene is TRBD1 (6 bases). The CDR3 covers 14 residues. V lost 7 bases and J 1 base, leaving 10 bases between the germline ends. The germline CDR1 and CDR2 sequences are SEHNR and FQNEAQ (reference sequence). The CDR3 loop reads CASTGTRNTGELFF. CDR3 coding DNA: TGTGCCAGCACCGGGACAAGGAACACCGGGGAGCTGTTTTTT.

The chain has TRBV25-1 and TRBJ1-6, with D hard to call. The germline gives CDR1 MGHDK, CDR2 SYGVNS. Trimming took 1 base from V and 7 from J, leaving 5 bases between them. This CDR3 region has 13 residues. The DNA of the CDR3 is TGTGCCAGCAGTGAATTCGTGAATTCACCCCTCCACTTT. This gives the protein CASSEFVNSPLHF.

CDR3 DNA: TGTGCCAGCCCCCAGGAAGGGGGCTACACCTTC. Translation gives CASPQEGGYTF. The V and J genes are TRBV11-2 and TRBJ1-2; the D is unclear. This CDR3 contains 11 residues. V lost 8 bases and J lost 8, with 12 bases in between. Germline lookup yields CDR1 SGHAT and CDR2 FQNNGV.

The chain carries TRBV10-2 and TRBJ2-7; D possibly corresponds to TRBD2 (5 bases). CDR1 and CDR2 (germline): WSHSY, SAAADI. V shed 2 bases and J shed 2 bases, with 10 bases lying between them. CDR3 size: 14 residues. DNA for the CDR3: TGCGCCAGCAGTGAGGACGGCGGGCCCTACGAGCAGTACTTC. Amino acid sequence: CASSEDGGPYEQYF.

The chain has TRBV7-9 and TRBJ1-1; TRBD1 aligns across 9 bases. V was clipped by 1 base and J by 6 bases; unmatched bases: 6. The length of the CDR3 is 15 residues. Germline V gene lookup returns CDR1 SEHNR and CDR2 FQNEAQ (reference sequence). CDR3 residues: CASSLVGQGESEAFF. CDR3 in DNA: TGTGCCAGCAGCTTAGTGGGACAGGGCGAGTCTGAAGCTTTCTTT.

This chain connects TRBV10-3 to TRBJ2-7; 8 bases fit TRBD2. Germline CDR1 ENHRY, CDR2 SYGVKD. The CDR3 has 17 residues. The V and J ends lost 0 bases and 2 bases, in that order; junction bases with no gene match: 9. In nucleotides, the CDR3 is TGTGCCATCAGTGAGTCGAGGGCGAGCGGGAGTACCTACGAGCAGTACTTC. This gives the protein CAISESRASGSTYEQYF.

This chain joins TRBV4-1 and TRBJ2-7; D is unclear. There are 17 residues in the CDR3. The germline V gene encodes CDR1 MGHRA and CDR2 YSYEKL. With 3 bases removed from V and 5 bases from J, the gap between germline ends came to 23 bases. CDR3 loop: CASSHPPSSGSKNEQYF. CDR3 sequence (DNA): TGCGCCAGCAGCCACCCCCCTTCCAGTGGGTCTAAGAACGAGCAGTACTTC.

The CDR3 coding sequence is TGTGCCAGCAGCGGGCCGGGACTAGGAAGATCCGGGGAGCTGTTTTTT. It translates to CASSGPGLGRSGELFF. This chain links TRBV5-6 with TRBJ2-2, with 8 bases fitting TRBD2. This CDR3 has 16 residues. V lost 4 bases and J lost 6; bases outside the gene matches: 11. Germline V gives CDR1 SGHDT, CDR2 YYEEEE.

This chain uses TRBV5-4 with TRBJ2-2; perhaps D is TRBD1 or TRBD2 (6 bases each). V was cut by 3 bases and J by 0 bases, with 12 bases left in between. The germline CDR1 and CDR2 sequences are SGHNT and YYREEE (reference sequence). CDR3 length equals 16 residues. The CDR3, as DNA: TGTGCCAGCAGCTGGGGGGCCACCCCGAACACCGGGGAGCTGTTTTTT. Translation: CASSWGATPNTGELFF.

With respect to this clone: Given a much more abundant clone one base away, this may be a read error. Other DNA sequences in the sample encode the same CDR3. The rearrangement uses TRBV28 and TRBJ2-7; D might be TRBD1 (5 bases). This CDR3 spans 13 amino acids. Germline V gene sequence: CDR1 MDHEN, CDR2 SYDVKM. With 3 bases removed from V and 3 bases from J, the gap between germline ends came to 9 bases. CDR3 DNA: TGTGCCAGCAGTTTCGGGCAGGGCTACGAGCAGTACTTC. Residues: CASSFGQGYEQYF.

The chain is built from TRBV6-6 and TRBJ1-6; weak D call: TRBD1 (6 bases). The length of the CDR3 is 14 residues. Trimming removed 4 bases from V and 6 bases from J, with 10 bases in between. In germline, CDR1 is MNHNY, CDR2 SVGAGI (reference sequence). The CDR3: CASSFQGSNSPLHF. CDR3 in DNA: TGTGCCAGCAGTTTTCAGGGGAGTAATTCACCCCTCCACTTT.

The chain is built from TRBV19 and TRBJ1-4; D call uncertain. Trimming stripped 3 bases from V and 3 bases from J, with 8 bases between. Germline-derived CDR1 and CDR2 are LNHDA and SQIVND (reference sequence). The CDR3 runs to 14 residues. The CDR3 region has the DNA TGTGCCAGTAGTATGCGGGCTGCTAATGAAAAACTGTTTTTT. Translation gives CASSMRAANEKLFF.

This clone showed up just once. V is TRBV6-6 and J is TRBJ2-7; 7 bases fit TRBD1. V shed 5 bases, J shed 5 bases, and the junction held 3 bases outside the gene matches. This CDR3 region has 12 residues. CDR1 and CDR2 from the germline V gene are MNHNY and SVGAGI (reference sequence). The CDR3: CASSPTGDEQYF. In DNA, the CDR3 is TGTGCCAGCAGTCCCACAGGGGACGAGCAGTACTTC.

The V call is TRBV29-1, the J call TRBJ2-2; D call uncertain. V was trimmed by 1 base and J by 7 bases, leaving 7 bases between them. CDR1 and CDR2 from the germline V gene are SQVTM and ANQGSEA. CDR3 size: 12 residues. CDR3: CSVEGEGGELFF. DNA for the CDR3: TGCAGCGTTGAAGGGGAAGGCGGGGAGCTGTTTTTT.

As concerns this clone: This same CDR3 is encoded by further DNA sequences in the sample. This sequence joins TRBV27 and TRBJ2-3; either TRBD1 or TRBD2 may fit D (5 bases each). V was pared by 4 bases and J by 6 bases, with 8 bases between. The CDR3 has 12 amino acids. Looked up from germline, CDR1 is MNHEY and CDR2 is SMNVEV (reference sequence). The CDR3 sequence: CASSSGADTQYF. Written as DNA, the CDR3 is TGTGCCAGCAGTTCCGGGGCGGATACGCAGTATTTT.

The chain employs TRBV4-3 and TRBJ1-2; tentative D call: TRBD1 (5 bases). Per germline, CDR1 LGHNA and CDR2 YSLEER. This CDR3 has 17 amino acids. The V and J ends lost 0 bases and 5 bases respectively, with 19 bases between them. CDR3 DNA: TGCGCCAGCAGCCAAGATAAATCGGGGCCCTCCCCTTATGGCTACACCTTC. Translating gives CASSQDKSGPSPYGYTF.

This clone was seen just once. The CDR3 here is CASSFSTLVNEQYF. CDR3 nucleotide sequence: TGTGCCAGCAGTTTTTCGACACTGGTAAACGAGCAGTACTTC. V usage is TRBV28 and J usage is TRBJ2-7; D is ambiguous. CDR3 size: 14 residues. Germline V gene sequence: CDR1 MDHEN, CDR2 SYDVKM. Deletions cut 3 bases from V and 5 bases from J, with 14 bases between.